This TCR beta chain was identified in a study of blood T cells in healthy people across ages. The V end lost 0 bases, the J end lost 5 bases, and 10 bases lay between the germline ends. The V gene's germline CDR1 is GTSNPN and CDR2 SVGIG (reference sequence). The CDR3 is 13 residues long. In this sample, this clonotype turned up a few times. The second PCR ran about 6 to 11 cycles with a sample-barcoded 5' primer and J-beta primers. TCRdb fed the 5' RACE reads into MiXCR, producing one record per CDR3 protein. The data contain 850,000 to 1,100,000 distinct CDR3 sequences, roughly two fifths of them singletons. RNA extraction gave at least 6 micrograms of total RNA per sample.

What was sequenced was blood. The chain combines TRBV30 with TRBJ1-1; no clear D. This clonotype was obtained from a man aged 18-30 years in good health. The CDR3 coding sequence is TGTGCCTGGAGTGTGGGAGGGATTACTGAAGCTTTCTTT. Translating gives CAWSVGGITEAFF.